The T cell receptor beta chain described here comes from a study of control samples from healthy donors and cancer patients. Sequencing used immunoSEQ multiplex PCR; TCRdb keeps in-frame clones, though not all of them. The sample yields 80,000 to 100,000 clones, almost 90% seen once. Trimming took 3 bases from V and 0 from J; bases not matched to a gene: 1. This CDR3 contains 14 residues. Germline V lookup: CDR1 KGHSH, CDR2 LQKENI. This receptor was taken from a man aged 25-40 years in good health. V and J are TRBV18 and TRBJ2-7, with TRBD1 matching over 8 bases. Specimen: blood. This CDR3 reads CASSPGTGSYEQYF. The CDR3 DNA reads TGTGCCAGCTCACCTGGGACAGGCTCCTACGAGCAGTACTTC.